This entry concerns a single TCR beta chain. As yet, its antigen is unknown. Trimming shortened V by 2 bases and J by 1 base, and 25 bases separated the two germline ends. The germline V gene has CDR1 SGHRS and CDR2 YFSETQ. The CDR3 contains 19 residues. These data come from a study of T cells in Graves' hyperthyroidism and ophthalmopathy. At the level of the study: Upon initial diagnosis and before any treatment, peripheral blood was collected. Study-wide results and limits: Ophthalmopathy could be told apart from stable hyperthyroidism with a 13 V-J model.

TCR beta CDR3 regions were amplified from RNA. HTBI primers were employed in a first-round RT-PCR of the TCR CDR3. TCRdb re-analysed the multiplex PCR reads in MiXCR, keeping a single row per CDR3 protein. Of roughly 700,000 distinct CDR3 sequences in the sample, 12% to 15% were seen once. This sequence joins TRBV5-1 and TRBJ2-7, with D possibly TRBD2 on 6 matching bases. The sequencing input was blood. This TCR derives from a woman aged 18-29 years with Graves' hyperthyroidism. The CDR3 region has the DNA TGCGCCAGCAGCTTCTTCTCTAGCGTCCTAAGCGTTTATTCCTACGAGCAGTACTTC. This codes for CASSFFSSVLSVYSYEQYF. The complete variable domain, with remaining parts taken from reference TRBV5-1 and TRBJ2-7, reads KAGVTQTPRYLIKTRGQQVTLSCSPISGHRSVSWYQQTPGQGLQFLFEYFSETQRNKGNFPGRFSGRQFSNSRSEMNVSTLELGDSALYLCASSFFSSVLSVYSYEQYFGPGTRLTVT.